One sample yielded the 17 T cell receptor beta chains listed below, sequenced in a study of CD8 T cells in ankylosing spondylitis. General study findings and limits: Within ankylosing spondylitis blood, a TCR beta motif made up of eight or nine highly homologous variants appeared to be characteristic.

No antigen has been identified for these receptors. TCRdb reprocessed the 5' RACE reads via MiXCR and lists one record per CDR3 protein. Of around 770,000 distinct CDR3 sequences listed, around 20% are singletons. Sequenced input: blood, either unsorted or a sorted T cell fraction (not recorded which). The receptor source for this set is a male donor with ankylosing spondylitis.

This clonotype was observed a handful of times. The V gene is TRBV7-2, the J gene TRBJ1-3, with 8 bases lining up with TRBD1. Germline values: CDR1 SGHTA, CDR2 FQGNSA. V trimming: 3 bases; J trimming: 3 bases; junction bases outside the gene matches: 7. The CDR3 has 16 amino acids. In DNA, the CDR3 is TGTGCCAGCAGCTTGGATCGGACAGGGATTGGAAACACCATATATTTT. Its translation: CASSLDRTGIGNTIYF. The entire variable domain, with the rest obtained from reference TRBV7-2 and TRBJ1-3, is as follows: GAGVSQSPSNKVTEKGKDVELRCDPISGHTALYWYRQSLGQGLEFLIYFQGNSAPDKSGLPSDRFSAERTGGSVSTLTIQRTQQEDSAVYLCASSLDRTGIGNTIYFGEGSWLTVV.

This clonotype has a count of ten or more. V usage is TRBV7-9 and J usage is TRBJ2-1; TRBD2 aligns across 11 bases. V lost 4 bases, J lost 2 bases, and 7 bases stayed unmatched. Germline loops: CDR1 SEHNR, CDR2 FQNEAQ (reference sequence). The CDR3 consists of 17 residues. For the CDR3, the DNA is TGTGCCAGCAGCTCCGCCCGACTAGCGGGAACCTACAATGAGCAGTTCTTC. It yields the protein CASSSARLAGTYNEQFF.

The table lists this clonotype with a few counts. Here the CDR3 DNA reads TGTGCCAGCAGCGTAGCGGGGGATAATGAGCAGTTCTTC. This encodes CASSVAGDNEQFF. This rearrangement joins TRBV9 to TRBJ2-1, with a tentative D call TRBD2 (6 bases). Germline V gives CDR1 SGDLS, CDR2 YYNGEE. The CDR3 totals 13 residues. V was shortened by 0 bases and J by 7 bases, with 8 bases between the two germline ends.

This clonotype was recorded at least ten times. This chain uses TRBV12-3 or TRBV12-4 with TRBJ1-1, with 10 bases aligning to TRBD1. CDR3 length: 12 residues. J gave up 4 bases and V 8 bases, and 1 base lay outside the gene matches. The CDR3 DNA is TGTGCCAGCCGGACAGGGGGCACTGAAGCTTTCTTT. Translating gives CASRTGGTEAFF.

This chain joins TRBV5-1 and TRBJ2-3; the D is unclear. The CDR3 has 14 amino acids. The V gene lost 7 bases and the J gene lost 3 bases, with 15 bases spanning the gap. Germline V gene sequence: CDR1 SGHRS, CDR2 YFSETQ. CDR3 sequence (DNA): TGCGCCAGCGGCACGGAAGGCCCGACAGATACGCAGTATTTT. Its protein is CASGTEGPTDTQYF. Drawing the rest from reference TRBV5-1 and TRBJ2-3, the complete variable domain is KAGVTQTPRYLIKTRGQQVTLSCSPISGHRSVSWYQQTPGQGLQFLFEYFSETQRNKGNFPGRFSGRQFSNSRSEMNVSTLELGDSALYLCASGTEGPTDTQYFGPGTRLTVL.

The J gene is TRBJ1-1, the V gene TRBV5-1; the match to TRBD1 covers 10 bases. The trim removed 0 bases at V and 11 bases at J, leaving 10 bases unmatched. The CDR3 runs 15 residues. The V gene's germline CDR1 is SGHRS and CDR2 YFSETQ. CDR3 bases: TGCGCCAGCAGCTTGGGGGACAGGGGAGCGGGGTATGCTTTCTTT. Translation: CASSLGDRGAGYAFF.

The chain uses TRBV14 and TRBJ1-6; D not certain. Per the germline V gene, CDR1 is SGHDN and CDR2 is FVKESK. Trimming took 0 bases from V and 10 from J, leaving 13 bases between them. This CDR3 is built from 15 residues. CDR3 sequence: CASSQERLQTSPLHF. The CDR3 nucleotides are TGTGCCAGCAGCCAAGAACGACTTCAAACCTCACCCCTCCACTTT.

This clonotype was counted between two and nine times. The V gene is TRBV4-1, the J gene TRBJ2-1; TRBD2 aligns across 14 bases. CDR3 size: 17 residues. Looked up from germline, CDR1 is MGHRA and CDR2 is YSYEKL. V lost 4 bases, J lost 4 bases, and 6 bases stayed unmatched. CDR3 nucleotides: TGCGCCAGCAGCCCCGGGACTAGCGGGGGTGTGTACAATGAGCAGTTCTTC. Translated, it gives CASSPGTSGGVYNEQFF.

This clonotype turned up a few times. The chain employs TRBV11-1 and TRBJ2-1; 10 nucleotides agree with TRBD2. The CDR3 contains 20 residues. Trimming at V came to 4 bases and at J to 0 bases, leaving 15 bases not matched to a gene. CDR1 and CDR2 (germline): SGHAT, FQDESV (reference sequence). The CDR3 spells CASSSTVGSGGSTSYNEQFF. The DNA of the CDR3 is TGTGCCAGCAGCTCCACCGTAGGTAGCGGGGGGTCCACCTCCTACAATGAGCAGTTCTTC.

This chain connects TRBV10-3 to TRBJ1-6; 8 bases are shared with TRBD1. The length of the CDR3 is 13 residues. Germline loops: CDR1 ENHRY, CDR2 SYGVKD. With V trimmed by 11 bases and J by 5 bases, 5 bases remained unmatched. In DNA, the CDR3 is TGTGCCGCAGGGGACAGGCATAATTCACCCCTCCACTTT. Residues: CAAGDRHNSPLHF.

The table lists this clonotype with a few counts. This rearrangement joins TRBV6-1 to TRBJ1-1, with TRBD1 matching 8 bases. CDR1 is MNHNS, CDR2 SASEGT, per germline. CDR3 size: 16 residues. Germline trimming cut 5 bases from V and 4 bases from J; bases unmatched to any gene: 12. In DNA, the CDR3 is TGTGCCAGCAGTCCTCAGGGGGCAATCCTCGCCACTGAAGCTTTCTTT. It translates to CASSPQGAILATEAFF.

This sequence joins TRBV2 and TRBJ2-7, with 10 bases that match TRBD1. CDR3 size: 14 residues. V trimming: 6 bases; J trimming: 4 bases; junction bases outside the gene matches: 6. Germline V lookup: CDR1 SNHLY, CDR2 FYNNEI. CDR3 nucleotide sequence: TGTGCCAGCAGCGCCGACAGGGGGCCTTACGAGCAGTACTTC. Encoded protein: CASSADRGPYEQYF.

This clonotype was counted a few times. V usage is TRBV9 and J usage is TRBJ2-7; D unclear. The germline V gene has CDR1 SGDLS and CDR2 YYNGEE. This CDR3 has 10 residues. The CDR3 spells CPPFSYEQYF. The CDR3 DNA sequence: TGTCCTCCGTTTTCCTACGAGCAGTACTTC.

This clonotype has just a few counts. The rearrangement joins TRBV29-1 to TRBJ2-4; D not resolved. Germline V CDR1 and CDR2: SQVTM, ANQGSEA. The CDR3 extends over 12 amino acids. Between the trimmed V and J ends, which lost 4 bases and 5 bases, there was a span of 9 bases. CDR3 nucleotides: TGCAGCGTTGTGGACGCCCAAAACATTCAGTACTTC. Translation gives CSVVDAQNIQYF.

With regard to this clonotype: The junction and the germline gene differ at one end; a read error may be behind it. This CDR3 is CASSLTSAGGRHDQFF. For the CDR3, the DNA is TGTGCCAGCAGCTTAACGTCAGCGGGAGGGAGACATGATCAGTTCTTC. This rearrangement joins TRBV7-3 to TRBJ2-1; 10 bases are a match to TRBD2. Per the germline V gene, CDR1 is SGHTA and CDR2 is FQGTGA. The length of the CDR3 is 16 residues. Complete variable domain (other parts from reference TRBV7-3 and TRBJ2-1): GAGVSQTPSNKVTEKGKYVELRCDPISGHTALYWYRQSLGQGPEFLIYFQGTGAADDSGLPNDRFFAVRPEGSVSTLKIQRTERGDSAVYLCASSLTSAGGRHDQFFGPGTRLTVL.

The gene calls are TRBV4-1 and TRBJ2-1; tentatively, D is TRBD1 or TRBD2 (5 bases each). The length of the CDR3 is 13 residues. The germline V gene encodes CDR1 MGHRA and CDR2 YSYEKL. V was trimmed by 1 base and J by 11 bases, leaving 12 bases between them. The DNA of the CDR3 is TGCGCCAGCAGCCAAGCTCAGGGACCCAAGCAGTTCTTC. Its protein is CASSQAQGPKQFF.

The chain employs TRBV5-1 and TRBJ1-3, with no clear D. The length of the CDR3 is 15 residues. The V end lost 2 bases, the J end lost 0 bases, and 9 bases lay between the germline ends. CDR1 is SGHRS, CDR2 YFSETQ, per germline. CDR3 DNA sequence: TGCGCCAGCAGCTTTGGGAGCAGCTCTGGAAACACCATATATTTT. As protein: CASSFGSSSGNTIYF.